Shown below are 24 T cell receptor beta chains from a single sample sequenced in a study of radiation and T cells in renal cell carcinoma. Time point noted: blood 2 weeks post-SBRT. The treatment was: 15 Gy SBRT to primary tumor, nephrectomy 4 weeks later. Sequencing used immunoSEQ multiplex PCR; TCRdb keeps in-frame clones, though not all of them. The sample consists of 45,000 to 55,000 clones, 80% of them appearing once. The sequencing here drew on blood, taken from a patient whose treatment included radiotherapy and nephrectomy. The receptors originated from a woman aged 65 to 85 with renal cell carcinoma.

This chain uses TRBV15 with TRBJ2-1; tentatively, D is TRBD2 (5 bases). The CDR3 runs to 14 residues. CDR1 and CDR2 (germline): LNHNV, YYDKDF (reference sequence). Trimming cost V 1 base and J 3 bases, with 7 bases left between them. CDR3 DNA: TGTGCCACCAGCAGAGTACGGGACTACAATGAGCAGTTCTTC. It encodes CATSRVRDYNEQFF.

The rearrangement links TRBV2 to TRBJ1-6; D is unclear. CDR3 length: 15 residues. Per the germline V gene, CDR1 is SNHLY and CDR2 is FYNNEI. V was cut by 5 bases and J by 8 bases, with 16 bases left in between. For the CDR3, the DNA is TGTGCCAGCAGTCCCTTAGCAGGAGCCGATTCACCCCTCCACTTT. It encodes CASSPLAGADSPLHF.

This clone was detected only once. V and J are TRBV7-2 and TRBJ2-2; D unclear. Germline loops: CDR1 SGHTA, CDR2 FQGNSA. CDR3 length: 14 amino acids. V was pared by 4 bases and J by 0 bases, with 6 bases between. DNA of the CDR3: TGTGCCAGCAGCTACGGCTCGAACACCGGGGAGCTGTTTTTT. This codes for CASSYGSNTGELFF.

CDR3 residues: CASSQDGSSGRDSTDTQYF. DNA of the CDR3: TGTGCCAGCAGCCAAGATGGTTCTAGCGGGAGGGATAGCACAGATACGCAGTATTTT. The chain combines TRBV4-2 with TRBJ2-3; 12 bases map to TRBD2. After removal of 0 bases from V and 0 bases from J, the junction contained 7 bases not matched to a gene. This CDR3 spans 19 amino acids. CDR1 is LGHNA, CDR2 YNFKEQ, per germline.

The CDR3 spells CASTYFGTASSGANVLTF. The CDR3 DNA follows: TGTGCCAGCACCTACTTTGGGACAGCGAGCTCTGGGGCCAACGTCCTGACTTTC. The V and J genes are TRBV7-2 and TRBJ2-6, with 7 bases aligning to TRBD1. This CDR3 region has 18 residues. The germline V gene has CDR1 SGHTA and CDR2 FQGNSA. J lost 0 bases, V lost 7 bases, and 12 bases had no gene match.

The V and J genes are TRBV11-3 and TRBJ2-6; TRBD1 aligns across 7 bases. Per germline, CDR1 SGHNT and CDR2 YENEEA. Unmatched junction bases numbered 3, after V lost 5 bases and J lost 2 bases. The CDR3 extends over 15 amino acids. The CDR3 here is CASSPGQPGANVLTF. As DNA, the CDR3 is TGTGCCAGCAGCCCGGGACAGCCTGGGGCCAACGTCCTGACTTTC.

The chain has TRBV4-3 and TRBJ1-6; D not resolved. Germline V lookup: CDR1 LGHNA, CDR2 YSLEER. The length of the CDR3 is 13 residues. Trimming stripped 4 bases from V and 7 bases from J, with 8 bases between. The CDR3 DNA follows: TGCGCCAGCAGCCCGATTCAGAATTCACCCCTCCACTTT. Its protein is CASSPIQNSPLHF.

The chain carries TRBV7-2 and TRBJ1-2; possible D gene TRBD1, 6 bases. CDR3 length: 16 amino acids. V shed 5 bases and J shed 1 base, with 17 bases lying between them. CDR1 and CDR2 (germline): SGHTA, FQGNSA. The CDR3 sequence is CASSDRTGSDNYGYTF. The DNA of the CDR3 is TGTGCCAGCAGCGACCGAACAGGGTCGGATAACTATGGCTACACCTTC.

V and J are TRBV2 and TRBJ2-7; the match to TRBD1 covers 11 bases. Germline assignment: CDR1 SNHLY and CDR2 FYNNEI. The V gene end was trimmed by 7 bases and the J gene end by 6 bases; junction bases not matched to a gene: 8. The CDR3 has 14 amino acids. In DNA form, the CDR3 reads TGTGCCAGCACCTTAAGGACAGGGGGCGGCGAGCAGTACTTC. This translates into CASTLRTGGGEQYF. The variable domain in full, completed from reference TRBV2 and TRBJ2-7, reads EPEVTQTPSHQVTQMGQEVILRCVPISNHLYFYWYRQILGQKVEFLVSFYNNEISEKSEIFDDQFSVERPDGSNFTLKIRSTKLEDSAMYFCASTLRTGGGEQYFGPGTRLTVT.

This clone was detected ten times or more. The V gene is TRBV2, the J gene TRBJ1-5; TRBD1 might be the D (6 bases). Germline lookup yields CDR1 SNHLY and CDR2 FYNNEI. V was cut by 5 bases and J by 6 bases, with 11 bases left in between. The CDR3 totals 13 residues. For the CDR3, the DNA is TGTGCCAGCAGTTACAGGGTAGGTCAGCCCCAGCATTTT. Protein sequence: CASSYRVGQPQHF.

V is TRBV18 and J is TRBJ1-1; D is ambiguous. CDR1 and CDR2 from the germline V gene are KGHSH and LQKENI. V was cut by 2 bases and J by 7 bases, with 11 bases left in between. CDR3 size: 13 residues. This chain's CDR3 is CASSPGVTFEAFF. CDR3 sequence (DNA): TGTGCCAGCTCACCAGGGGTTACCTTTGAAGCTTTCTTT.

The chain recombines TRBV7-8 with TRBJ1-4; unclear D gene. The V end lost 0 bases, the J end lost 6 bases, and 5 bases lay between the germline ends. CDR1 SGHVS and CDR2 FQNEAQ come from the germline V gene. The CDR3 contains 13 residues. The CDR3 loop is CASSLAEYEKLFF. The CDR3 DNA is TGTGCCAGCAGCTTAGCAGAGTATGAAAAACTGTTTTTT.

This chain connects TRBV11-2 to TRBJ1-6; the D gene is possibly TRBD1 (5 bases). This CDR3 region has 17 residues. Germline CDR1 SGHAT, CDR2 FQNNGV. V was shortened by 3 bases and J by 1 base, with 13 bases between the two germline ends. CDR3 sequence: CASSFWGGRSYNSPLHF. In nucleotides, the CDR3 is TGTGCCAGCAGCTTTTGGGGGGGTAGGTCCTATAATTCACCCCTCCACTTT. The full variable domain, with the rest looked up from reference TRBV11-2 and TRBJ1-6, is EAGVAQSPRYKIIEKRQSVAFWCNPISGHATLYWYQQILGQGPKLLIQFQNNGVVDDSQLPKDRFSAERLKGVDSTLKIQPAKLEDSAVYLCASSFWGGRSYNSPLHFGNGTRLTVT.

J is TRBJ2-1 and V is TRBV7-9; 8 bases fit TRBD1. Trimming took 4 bases from V and 9 from J; bases not matched to a gene: 14. The germline CDR1 and CDR2 sequences are SEHNR and FQNEAQ (reference sequence). This CDR3 region has 16 residues. This CDR3 reads CASSSGPATGAGEQFF. For the CDR3, the DNA is TGTGCCAGCAGCTCAGGGCCGGCGACAGGGGCTGGTGAGCAGTTCTTC.

This clone was detected once. The rearrangement uses TRBV5-4 and TRBJ1-3; D gene ambiguous. This CDR3 is built from 15 residues. V was pared by 4 bases and J by 2 bases, with 13 bases between. Germline V gives CDR1 SGHNT, CDR2 YYREEE (reference sequence). DNA for the CDR3: TGTGCCAGCAGCCCCAACATTGACACTGGAAACACCATATATTTT. As protein: CASSPNIDTGNTIYF.

V and J are TRBV2 and TRBJ1-6; 9 nucleotides agree with TRBD1. V lost 6 bases to trimming and J lost 5 bases; unmatched junction nucleotides: 5. Germline loops: CDR1 SNHLY, CDR2 FYNNEI. The CDR3 is 15 residues long. For the CDR3, the DNA is TGTGCCAGCAGGGCCCGGGACAGGGATAATTCACCCCTCCACTTT. It is translated as CASRARDRDNSPLHF. The whole variable domain, filled in from reference TRBV2 and TRBJ1-6, reads EPEVTQTPSHQVTQMGQEVILRCVPISNHLYFYWYRQILGQKVEFLVSFYNNEISEKSEIFDDQFSVERPDGSNFTLKIRSTKLEDSAMYFCASRARDRDNSPLHFGNGTRLTVT.

V usage is TRBV28 and J usage is TRBJ1-5; D unclear. Between the trimmed V and J ends, which lost 3 bases and 0 bases, there was a span of 3 bases. The CDR3 is 13 residues long. Germline V CDR1 and CDR2: MDHEN, SYDVKM. CDR3 sequence reads: CASSFLSNQPQHF. The CDR3 DNA reads TGTGCCAGCAGTTTTCTTAGCAATCAGCCCCAGCATTTT.

The chain carries TRBV5-1 and TRBJ2-3; a possible D gene is TRBD2 (7 bases). The V gene's germline CDR1 is SGHRS and CDR2 YFSETQ. Between the trimmed V and J ends, which lost 2 bases and 5 bases, there was a span of 12 bases. There are 14 residues in the CDR3. The CDR3 reads CASSLGGVRDTQYF. CDR3 bases: TGCGCCAGCAGCTTAGGGGGGGTTAGAGATACGCAGTATTTT. The entire variable domain, with the rest obtained from reference TRBV5-1 and TRBJ2-3, is as follows: KAGVTQTPRYLIKTRGQQVTLSCSPISGHRSVSWYQQTPGQGLQFLFEYFSETQRNKGNFPGRFSGRQFSNSRSEMNVSTLELGDSALYLCASSLGGVRDTQYFGPGTRLTVL.

This chain connects TRBV30 to TRBJ1-2; D gene unclear. Germline loops: CDR1 GTSNPN, CDR2 SVGIG (reference sequence). The V gene lost 1 base and the J gene lost 8 bases, with 17 bases spanning the gap. The CDR3 length is 14 residues. This chain's CDR3 is CAWSALSGGWGYTF. The CDR3 bases are TGTGCCTGGAGTGCACTCTCAGGAGGTTGGGGCTACACCTTC.

The genes are TRBV5-4 and TRBJ2-2; TRBD1 aligns across 9 bases. V trimming: 4 bases; J trimming: 6 bases; junction bases outside the gene matches: 7. Germline CDR1 reads SGHNT; CDR2 reads YYREEE (reference sequence). This CDR3 has 15 residues. The CDR3 is CASSQGQGGPGELFF. The CDR3 bases are TGTGCCAGCAGCCAGGGACAGGGAGGCCCCGGGGAGCTGTTTTTT. Combining the CDR3 with reference TRBV5-4 and TRBJ2-2 gives the whole variable domain ETGVTQSPTHLIKTRGQQVTLRCSSQSGHNTVSWYQQALGQGPQFIFQYYREEENGRGNFPPRFSGLQFPNYSSELNVNALELDDSALYLCASSQGQGGPGELFFGEGSRLTVL.

The chain is built from TRBV7-2 and TRBJ1-1; D remains ambiguous. Germline CDR1 is SGHTA and CDR2 is FQGNSA. The CDR3 is made up of 12 amino acids. V dropped 5 bases and J dropped 0 bases, with 4 bases sitting between them. CDR3 protein: CASSPVNTEAFF. The CDR3 DNA reads as TGTGCCAGCAGCCCGGTGAACACTGAAGCTTTCTTT.

The chain uses TRBV2 and TRBJ1-1; D perhaps matches TRBD1 (5 bases). Trimming cost V 0 bases and J 1 base, with 9 bases left between them. CDR1 SNHLY and CDR2 FYNNEI come from the germline V gene. This CDR3 has 15 residues. CDR3: CASSEALGGNTEAFF. The CDR3 DNA reads TGTGCCAGCAGTGAAGCGCTTGGGGGGAACACTGAAGCTTTCTTT.

V usage is TRBV6-5 and J usage is TRBJ1-5; TRBD1 matches at 7 bases. The trim removed 3 bases at V and 6 bases at J, leaving 8 bases unmatched. This CDR3 contains 15 residues. CDR1 is MNHEY, CDR2 SVGAGI, per germline. CDR3 residues: CASSYNRDRSQPQHF. The CDR3 DNA is TGTGCCAGCAGTTATAACCGGGACAGAAGTCAGCCCCAGCATTTT.

CDR3 DNA: TGTGCCAGCAGTGACCCTGGCACAGATACGCAGTATTTT. The encoded protein is CASSDPGTDTQYF. The V and J genes are TRBV6-5 and TRBJ2-3, with D unresolved. V was cut by 5 bases and J by 1 base, with 7 bases left in between. Germline CDR1 is MNHEY and CDR2 is SVGAGI. The length of the CDR3 is 13 residues.